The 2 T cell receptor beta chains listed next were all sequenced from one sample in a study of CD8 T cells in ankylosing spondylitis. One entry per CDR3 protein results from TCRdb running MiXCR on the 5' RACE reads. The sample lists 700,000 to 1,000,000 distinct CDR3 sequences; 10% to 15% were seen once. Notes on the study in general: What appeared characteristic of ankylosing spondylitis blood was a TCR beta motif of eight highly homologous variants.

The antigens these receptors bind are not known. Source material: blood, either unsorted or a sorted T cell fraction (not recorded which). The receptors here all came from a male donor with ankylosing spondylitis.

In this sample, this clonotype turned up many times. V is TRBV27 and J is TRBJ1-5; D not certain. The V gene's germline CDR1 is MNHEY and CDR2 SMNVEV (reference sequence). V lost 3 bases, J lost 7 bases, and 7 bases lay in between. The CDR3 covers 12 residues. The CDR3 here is CASSFIGQPQHF. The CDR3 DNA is TGTGCCAGCAGTTTTATAGGGCAGCCCCAGCATTTT.

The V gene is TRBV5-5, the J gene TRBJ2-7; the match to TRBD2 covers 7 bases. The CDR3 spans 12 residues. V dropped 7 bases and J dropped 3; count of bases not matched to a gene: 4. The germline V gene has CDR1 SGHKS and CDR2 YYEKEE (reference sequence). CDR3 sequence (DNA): TGTGCCAGCTCCGCGGGGGTCTACGAGCAGTACTTC. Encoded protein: CASSAGVYEQYF.